The sequence of this TCR beta chain was determined in a study of blood T cell repertoires in COVID-19. Study context: PBMCs, B-cell-depleted T cells, or T cells were the source of the cDNA or gDNA that made up the material.

The CDR3 consists of 14 residues. Trimming left V 6 bases short and J 6 bases short, with 15 bases between. Germline V CDR1 and CDR2: SNHLY, FYNNEI. The repertoire was sequenced with immunoSEQ multiplex PCR; TCRdb's copy has only in-frame clones and lacks some. The sample lists around 130,000 clones, approximately 87% seen once, with roughly 2.2% in the top ten. The rearrangement links TRBV2 to TRBJ2-1, with D perhaps TRBD1 (5 bases). The specimen was peripheral blood. This receptor was identified in a woman between 45 and 60 years old with acute or convalescent COVID-19. CDR3 loop: CASRPRGTFNEQFF. CDR3 DNA: TGTGCCAGCAGGCCAAGGGGTACATTCAATGAGCAGTTCTTC.